This T cell receptor beta chain was found in a study of cytomegalovirus exposure and HLA in healthy donors (dated by TCRdb to the late 2010s). For context, the study as a whole: In an earlier analysis of 450 to 750 of the donors, around 290 Gb of sequence data and about 110 million unique TCR beta sequences from roughly 200 million T cells were reported. The study aimed to test whether cataloging public T cell receptors could reveal signatures of past pathogen exposure. The T cell repertoires of some 670 subjects were profiled by immunosequencing and related to cytomegalovirus serostatus. A separate validation cohort of over a hundred different subjects was used in addition to the roughly 720-subject first cohort. Every discovery cohort repertoire had been produced on one sequencing platform. Typing coverage varied by locus: roughly 620-640 donors for A, B, C, DRB1 and DQB1; approximately 500 for DQA1; nearly 610 for DPA1; roughly 470 for DPB1. Among roughly 400 genotyped donors of the cohort, an average of around 220,000 unique TCR beta nucleotide sequences was sequenced per donor, of which 15% to 20% were non-productive. An early release that covered 640 HLA-typed donors contained approximately 300 gigabases of sequencing data and tens of millions of unique TCR sequences. Of the roughly 390 genotyped donors, over 80% were placed in the genetic ancestry cluster associated with self-reported Caucasian donors. Alongside the repertoire data, information on donor age, sex, ethnicity and CMV serostatus was compiled. The later analysis used no new phenotypic data to find candidate immune exposures, relying instead on TCR beta sequences and their occurrence across donors. High-throughput TCR immunosequencing, statistical association of individual TCRs with disease status, and machine learning were combined to predict cytomegalovirus infection status. In a later analysis, previously published TCR beta repertoires from about 640 donors were re-analyzed and high-resolution HLA genotyping was added so that TCR occurrence patterns could be studied. In an earlier analysis of around 540 of the donors, high-throughput TCR beta sequencing was used to judge whether each TCR beta V gene segment behaved as functional or pseudogenic. Four to six DR-DQ haplotypes were handled as single units for association and clustering, since linkage in the cohort was strong. In a later genetic analysis, genome-wide SNP genotypes for about three fifths of the 666 donors were used, and that subset was treated as a discovery cohort. HLA typing covered class I and class II loci at four-digit resolution.

Receptor amplification or capture employed the immunoSEQ multiplex PCR assay. The multiplex PCR relied on a mix of 60 forward primers for TCR Vbeta segments and 13 reverse primers for TCR Jbeta segments. A multiplex PCR assay on genomic DNA amplified the CDR3 region of rearranged TCR beta genes. Amplified TCR beta libraries were sequenced as 87-base-pair reads on the Illumina HiSeq System. In the original analysis: In a later analysis, roughly 80 million unique TCR beta chains were counted across the approximately 640 repertoires, and about 10 million of these chains were shared by at least two donors. Raw reads were error-corrected and collapsed into unique sequences with a nearest-neighbor algorithm that merged closely related sequences to remove PCR and sequencing errors. Alignment of CDR3 sequences to IMGT reference sequences was used to assign V, D and J gene segments. For a sequence to be retained, at least a six-nucleotide match to both a V gene segment and a J gene segment was required. Rearrangements were classified as productive when the CDR3 lacked stop codons and remained in frame with V and J, and all other rearrangements were classified as non-productive. CDR3 was defined according to IMGT convention as the region running from the second conserved V-encoded cysteine to the conserved J-encoded phenylalanine. The earlier analysis of approximately 590 of the donors excluded any sequence lacking an unambiguous match to a single V gene segment. An earlier analysis of 500 to 600 of the donors classified V segments as functional when productive rearrangements were above 56.7% and as segregating when the standard deviation between donors was above 5%. A statistical classification framework was built for diagnosing cytomegalovirus status from the catalog of TCR beta chain sequences. V and J gene assignment, in a later analysis, came from comparing TCR nucleotide sequences with IMGT/GENE-DB human TR gene sequences. Using the TCRdist pipeline, a later analysis assigned CDR3 sequences along with most-parsimonious VDJ recombination scenarios. In a later analysis, each TCR beta chain was defined by its CDR3 amino acid sequence together with its V-gene family, and reads lacking a unique V-gene family were excluded. To address suspected cross-contamination and a sequencing artifact, a later analysis removed a few hundred highly shared, low-generation-probability nucleotide sequences. In a later analysis, a clonal expansion index was calculated for each public chain from normalized within-repertoire ranks of inferred template counts. A later analysis computed generation probabilities with a VDJ recombination model fitted to out-of-frame rearrangements, and checked the results against IGoR. In a later analysis, TCR-TCR, TCR-HLA and TCR-CMV co-occurrence was scored with hypergeometric tests, and a repertoire-size bias correction was applied to TCR pairs. In a later analysis, false discovery rates were estimated by permuting HLA or CMV assignments 20 times. In a later analysis, co-occurring TCRs were grouped with DBSCAN, and TCRdist sequence similarity was added when clustering was performed within HLA-allele-positive subsets. Co-occurrence clustering excluded repertoires with fewer than 30,000 or more than 120,000 public chains, plus five with anomalous nucleotide sharing. In its TCRdb copy, this immuneACCESS table keeps in-frame sequences only and misses some clones. Where compared with another copy, unresolved V genes explain less than half of these, and the others have no known cause. The DNA was the basis for D and trimming; V, J and clone size are from that table. The sample table holds around 130,000 clones, of which 60% to 85% were seen once. In total, the top ten clones hold around 1.8% of the sample.

The cohort comprised under 700 healthy bone marrow donors. At the time of sampling, every cohort member was nominally healthy, though immune exposures that went unrecorded were likely present. The donor tested CMV seronegative and was one of the 352 seronegative cohort members. Every donor gave a peripheral blood sample, and the peripheral blood mononuclear cells from that sample were used for TCR beta sequencing. The Qiagen DNeasy Blood Extraction Kit was used to extract genomic DNA from the blood cell samples. Points on this clone: Its antigen is currently not known. Within one base of it there is no much larger clone, and no base qualities were kept.

V and J lose 4 bases and 4 bases, and a span of 15 bases separates them. For CDR1 and CDR2, the germline V gene lists MDHEN and SYDVKM. The CDR3 sequence holds 15 residues, the cysteine and phenylalanine included. Just CDR3 DNA is preserved here, 45 bases in frame from base 1. Summary of the overall study and its limitations: HLA typing was unavailable for some donors at each locus, so association tests used only the typed subset. A cluster of highly shared sequence variants was judged likely to represent a technical artifact of the sequencing pipeline. Because the 87-base-pair reads could not distinguish some IMGT-functional V segments, including TRBV6-2 and TRBV6-3, those segments were excluded. In a later genetic analysis, fewer N-insertions in productive TCRs were reported among donors in an Asian-associated ancestry cluster than the roughly 670-donor mean. In a later analysis, 16,951 TCR beta sequences were associated with specific HLA alleles at a false discovery rate of 0.05. Only TCR beta chains were sequenced in this cohort, and the absence of alpha or paired-chain data limited detectable features. The authors suggested that the approach could potentially be generalized to other disease states and immunological phenotypes. In an earlier analysis of roughly 560 of the donors, most TCR beta V segments were observed in productive rearrangements about 87% or about 30% of the time, broadly matching IMGT annotations. Over 15 rarely observed V segments, including chromosome 9 orphons, were excluded from the earlier analysis of some 590 of the donors because counts were too low. Assigning TCR associations to individual alleles was difficult when HLA alleles, especially DR and DQ, strongly co-occurred. Correlated functional status among segregating V segments might reflect linkage disequilibrium, but an unknown experimental factor could not be ruled out. In a later genetic analysis, a missense DCLRE1C variant was associated with V-gene and J-gene trimming of TCR beta chains, and the association was replicated in an independent cohort. A later analysis found that TCR association rates varied across HLA loci, with DRB1 alleles showing the most associated TCRs and HLA-C alleles the fewest. In a later analysis, HLA-associated TCR beta chains showed more clonal expansion and lower generation probabilities than non-associated chains that were equally common. According to a later analysis, parvovirus B19, influenza, CMV and Epstein-Barr virus appeared linked to several top co-occurrence clusters. The classifier was reported to diagnose cytomegalovirus status with high specificity and sensitivity in both the original cohort and the validation cohort. Sequencing depth was assumed to be roughly uniform across donors in the presence/absence analyses, though that assumption may not hold. A later analysis found that most CMV-associated TCR beta chains appeared HLA-restricted, with HLA associations seemingly driven largely by CMV exposure. Most TCR sequences were seen in very few donors, while some public TCRs were found in many individuals. CMV serostatus was the only immune exposure information available for the cohort. The study listed approximately 160 TCR beta chains as associated with cytomegalovirus. A further reported finding was that TCR beta sequences accurately predicted the HLA-A and HLA-B alleles for most subjects in the first cohort. In vitro tests confirmed that a few of the cytomegalovirus-associated TCR beta chains recognize cytomegalovirus antigens.

The sequence was collected from a woman between 35 and 50 years old in good health and CMV-seronegative. Here the chain combines TRBV28 and TRBJ2-3, with TRBD1 tentatively as D gene (7 bases match). The sequenced sample was PBMCs. The DNA reads as follows: TGTGCCAGCAGTTCAGGGGGGAGTTTATCAGATACGCAGTATTTT. This encodes CASSSGGSLSDTQYF.